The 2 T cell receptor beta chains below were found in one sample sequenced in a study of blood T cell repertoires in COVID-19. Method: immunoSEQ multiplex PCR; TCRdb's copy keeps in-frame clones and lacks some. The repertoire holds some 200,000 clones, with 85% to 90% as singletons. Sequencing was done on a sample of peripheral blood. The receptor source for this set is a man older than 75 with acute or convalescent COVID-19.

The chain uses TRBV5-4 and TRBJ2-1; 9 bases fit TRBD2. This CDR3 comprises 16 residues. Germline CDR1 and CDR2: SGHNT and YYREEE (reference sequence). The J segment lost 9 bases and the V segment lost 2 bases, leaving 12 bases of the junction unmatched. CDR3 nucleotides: TGTGCCAGCAGCTTACCCGGGACTAGCATTAGCAGTGAGCAGTTCTTC. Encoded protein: CASSLPGTSISSEQFF.

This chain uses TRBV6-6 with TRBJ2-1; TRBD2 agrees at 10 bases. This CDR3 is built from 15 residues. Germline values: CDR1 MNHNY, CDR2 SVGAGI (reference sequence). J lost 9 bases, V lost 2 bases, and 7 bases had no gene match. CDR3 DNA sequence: TGTGCCAGCAGTTACGCTACGGGACTAGCGTCTGAGCAGTTCTTC. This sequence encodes CASSYATGLASEQFF.